This entry concerns a single T cell receptor (beta chain). The data originate from a study of blood T cell repertoires in COVID-19. Study context: COVID-19 samples from acute and convalescent phases originated in the United States, Italy and Spain. PBMCs, B-cell-depleted T cells, or T cells were the source of the cDNA or gDNA that made up the material.

Under the authors' procedure: The assay estimated nucleated cells by amplifying reference gene primers. Profiled with immunoSEQ multiplex PCR; TCRdb holds only in-frame clones, not every one. D and trimming come from the DNA, and the V and J calls and clone size come from that table. The data show under 65,000 clones, 82% seen once. The germline V gene encodes CDR1 SGHVS and CDR2 FQNEAQ. This CDR3 is built from 14 residues. With 6 bases clipped from V and 3 bases from J, the junction kept 8 bases outside the gene matches. This chain connects TRBV7-8 to TRBJ2-7; 7 bases agree with TRBD1. Sample: peripheral blood. The TCR was taken from a woman aged 60-75 years with acute or convalescent COVID-19. CDR3 loop: CASRPPGQIYEQYF. The CDR3 coding sequence is TGTGCCAGCAGGCCACCGGGACAGATCTACGAGCAGTACTTC.